The T cell receptor beta chain under discussion was sequenced for a study of blood T cell repertoires in COVID-19. Original handling: Amplification of reference gene primers provided the estimated nucleated cell counts. Libraries were prepared by immunoSEQ multiplex PCR; TCRdb keeps only in-frame clonotypes and omits some of them. Clone size and the V and J calls come from that table; the DNA yielded D and trimming. The sample shows around 160,000 clones, roughly 84% of them seen only once. CDR1 and CDR2 (germline): MNHEY, SVGAGI. Germline trimming cut 4 bases from V and 4 bases from J; bases unmatched to any gene: 2. The CDR3 extends over 14 amino acids. Individuals drawn from around 25 US areas were about 18 to 100 years old.

The V and J genes are TRBV6-5 and TRBJ2-7; 12 nucleotides line up with TRBD1. The source of this sequence is a woman between 50 and 59 years old who had been exposed to COVID-19. Sequenced sample: PBMCs or T cells enriched from blood (not recorded which). Written as DNA, the CDR3 is TGTGCCAGCAGTTTGGGACAGGGGGCTTACGAGCAGTACTTC. Its protein is CASSLGQGAYEQYF.